This entry lists 25 T cell receptor beta chains sequenced from one sample in a study of blood T cell repertoires in COVID-19. Data came from immunoSEQ multiplex PCR; TCRdb stores just in-frame clones and leaves some out. The sample contains roughly 310,000 clones, more than 90% of which appear only once. What was sequenced was PBMCs or T cells enriched from blood (not recorded which). These receptors all come from a man aged 55-75 years who had recovered from COVID-19.

V gene TRBV7-3 combines with J gene TRBJ1-1; maybe TRBD1 (5 bases). The germline CDR1 and CDR2 sequences are SGHTA and FQGTGA. This CDR3 comprises 13 residues. V was pared by 0 bases and J by 3 bases, with 5 bases between. The CDR3 sequence: CASSLTGDTEAFF. The CDR3 bases are TGTGCCAGCAGCTTAACAGGGGACACTGAAGCTTTCTTT.

This sequence joins TRBV2 and TRBJ2-2; D may be TRBD2 (6 bases). Germline CDR1 SNHLY, CDR2 FYNNEI. V shed 4 bases and J shed 4 bases, with 25 bases lying between them. This CDR3 has 19 amino acids. The CDR3 sequence is CASSVWVVADQPSTGELFF. For the CDR3, the DNA is TGTGCCAGCAGTGTGTGGGTAGTAGCGGACCAGCCATCCACCGGGGAGCTGTTTTTT.

The chain joins TRBV5-4 to TRBJ1-6; maybe TRBD1 (6 bases). The CDR3 is 14 residues long. The germline V gene has CDR1 SGHNT and CDR2 YYREEE (reference sequence). V was trimmed by 1 base and J by 8 bases, leaving 10 bases between them. The CDR3 spells CASSLSGVDSPLHF. DNA for the CDR3: TGTGCCAGCAGCTTGTCAGGGGTGGATTCACCCCTCCACTTT.

The chain links TRBV15 to TRBJ2-1, with D perhaps matching TRBD2 (5 bases). The V and J ends lost 0 bases and 2 bases respectively, with 8 bases between them. The germline V gene has CDR1 LNHNV and CDR2 YYDKDF (reference sequence). CDR3 length equals 15 residues. This CDR3 reads CATSRDGRTYNEQFF. CDR3 coding DNA: TGTGCCACCAGCAGAGATGGGAGAACCTACAATGAGCAGTTCTTC.

This chain uses TRBV6-1 with TRBJ1-3; TRBD1 aligns across 8 bases. The ends lost 3 bases at V and 8 bases at J; junction bases unmatched: 18. Germline V CDR1 and CDR2: MNHNS, SASEGT. The CDR3 totals 18 residues. The CDR3 sequence: CASSELGQVHLWTDTIYF. In nucleotides, the CDR3 is TGTGCCAGCAGTGAGTTGGGACAGGTCCACCTCTGGACGGACACCATATATTTT.

This clone was counted many times. This chain uses TRBV2 with TRBJ2-1; 8 nucleotides line up with TRBD1. The V gene end was trimmed by 3 bases and the J gene end by 7 bases; junction bases not matched to a gene: 8. The CDR3 runs 15 residues. The germline V gene encodes CDR1 SNHLY and CDR2 FYNNEI. CDR3 sequence: CASSDRGRRINEQFF. In nucleotides, the CDR3 is TGTGCCAGCAGTGACAGGGGGCGCCGAATAAATGAGCAGTTCTTC.

The rearrangement joins TRBV6-5 to TRBJ1-2, with a possible D match to TRBD1 (5 bases). The germline gives CDR1 MNHEY, CDR2 SVGAGI. CDR3 length equals 15 residues. The V end was cut by 7 bases, the J end by 1 base, with 16 bases between. CDR3 nucleotide sequence: TGTGCCAGCATCCAAGGGGCAGGAGTTAACTATGGCTACACCTTC. It is translated as CASIQGAGVNYGYTF.

The sample holds one count of this clone. The junction does not match germline at one end; this may be a read error. The chain carries TRBV7-9 and TRBJ1-2; D might be TRBD1 (5 bases). Germline V gene data show CDR1 as SEHNR and CDR2 as FQNEAQ (reference sequence). This CDR3 is built from 14 residues. DNA of the CDR3: TGTGCCAGCAGAAAACCCCGGGACTTATATGTCTACACCTTC. It is translated as CASRKPRDLYVYTF.

The CDR3 here is CASSSLAGGLTDTQYF. The CDR3 region has the DNA TGTGCCAGCAGCTCACTAGCGGGGGGCCTCACAGATACGCAGTATTTT. The chain couples TRBV11-2 to TRBJ2-3, with 12 bases aligning to TRBD2. Germline V gene sequence: CDR1 SGHAT, CDR2 FQNNGV. V trimming: 4 bases; J trimming: 2 bases; junction bases outside the gene matches: 4. The CDR3 is 16 residues long.

This clone was counted once. The rearrangement links TRBV9 to TRBJ1-3; a possible D gene is TRBD1 (5 bases). The germline CDR1 and CDR2 sequences are SGDLS and YYNGEE. V lost 4 bases, J lost 1 base, and 9 bases lay in between. This CDR3 region has 14 residues. Here the CDR3 reads CASSITGSGNTIYF. The CDR3 region has the DNA TGTGCCAGCAGCATTACAGGTTCTGGAAACACCATATATTTT.

CDR3 loop: CASSLVASGGAAETQYF. The CDR3 nucleotides are TGTGCCAGCAGCTTAGTGGCTAGCGGGGGGGCTGCAGAGACCCAGTACTTC. The chain carries TRBV7-2 and TRBJ2-5; TRBD2 matches 12 bases. The CDR3 runs to 17 residues. CDR1 SGHTA and CDR2 FQGNSA come from the germline V gene. Trimming at V came to 1 base and at J to 4 bases, leaving 7 bases not matched to a gene.

This clone came up once. The chain is built from TRBV5-4 and TRBJ1-1, with D possibly TRBD1 on 6 matching bases. V lost 3 bases, J lost 1 base, and 10 bases lay in between. Germline V gene data show CDR1 as SGHNT and CDR2 as YYREEE (reference sequence). The CDR3 totals 14 residues. CDR3 loop: CASSSTGQNTEAFF. The DNA for the CDR3 is TGTGCCAGCAGCTCGACAGGACAGAACACTGAAGCTTTCTTT.

The V and J genes are TRBV7-9 and TRBJ1-5; D is uncertain. This CDR3 has 16 residues. Trimming left V 2 bases short and J 0 bases short, with 11 bases between. Looked up from germline, CDR1 is SEHNR and CDR2 is FQNEAQ (reference sequence). CDR3 in amino acids: CASSLTFDYSNQPQHF. The CDR3 region has the DNA TGTGCCAGCAGCTTAACTTTTGACTATAGCAATCAGCCCCAGCATTTT.

The V call is TRBV18, the J call TRBJ1-1; perhaps TRBD1 as D (5 bases). With 2 bases removed from V and 1 base from J, the gap between germline ends came to 8 bases. This CDR3 contains 14 residues. Germline loops: CDR1 KGHSH, CDR2 LQKENI. CDR3 sequence: CASSPRTQNTEAFF. Written as DNA, the CDR3 is TGTGCCAGCTCACCAAGGACACAGAACACTGAAGCTTTCTTT.

The rearrangement links TRBV10-2 to TRBJ2-1; tentative D call: TRBD2 (6 bases). V lost 6 bases and J lost 1, with 13 bases in between. CDR1 is WSHSY, CDR2 SAAADI, per germline. The CDR3 has 15 residues. The CDR3 region is CASRLGGGSYNEQFF. CDR3 nucleotides: TGCGCCAGCAGGCTAGGTGGGGGGTCCTACAATGAGCAGTTCTTC.

The chain employs TRBV5-6 and TRBJ2-5; TRBD1 agrees at 11 bases. The CDR3 has 14 amino acids. Trimming removed 6 bases from V and 2 bases from J; junction bases left unmatched: 3. Germline V gene sequence: CDR1 SGHDT, CDR2 YYEEEE. CDR3 DNA: TGTGCCAGCACACGGGACAGGGGGCAAGAGACCCAGTACTTC. Translation: CASTRDRGQETQYF.

V usage is TRBV4-1 and J usage is TRBJ1-1, with no clear D. Germline V gene data show CDR1 as MGHRA and CDR2 as YSYEKL. Trimming stripped 0 bases from V and 0 bases from J, with 11 bases between. The length of the CDR3 is 16 residues. CDR3 residues: CASSQEWGGLNTEAFF. The CDR3 DNA sequence: TGCGCCAGCAGCCAAGAATGGGGAGGGCTGAACACTGAAGCTTTCTTT.

About this clone itself: One end of the junction fails to match germline, which may point to a read error. V is TRBV7-7 and J is TRBJ2-2; 7 bases match TRBD1. CDR1 and CDR2 (germline): SSHAT, FNYEAQ (reference sequence). The CDR3 spans 15 residues. CDR3 in DNA: TGTGCTAGCAGCTCAACAGGGGTAAACACCGGGGAGCTGTTTTTT. Residues: CASSSTGVNTGELFF.

This rearrangement joins TRBV9 to TRBJ2-3; D uncertain. The length of the CDR3 is 13 residues. Germline V gives CDR1 SGDLS, CDR2 YYNGEE. Trimming removed 4 bases from V and 4 bases from J, with 10 bases in between. CDR3 coding DNA: TGTGCCAGCAGCTTCCGACTCGCAGATACGCAGTATTTT. Its protein is CASSFRLADTQYF.

The chain couples TRBV7-9 to TRBJ2-5; the match to TRBD1 covers 8 bases. This CDR3 is built from 14 residues. Trimming took 5 bases from V and 2 from J; bases not matched to a gene: 4. Germline V gives CDR1 SEHNR, CDR2 FQNEAQ (reference sequence). The CDR3, as DNA: TGTGCCAGCAGCGCCCAGGGGGCGCAAGAGACCCAGTACTTC. Its protein product is CASSAQGAQETQYF.

The V call is TRBV7-8, the J call TRBJ2-7, with D perhaps matching TRBD1 (6 bases). The CDR3 is made up of 15 amino acids. The V gene lost 5 bases and the J gene lost 0 bases, with 14 bases spanning the gap. Germline CDR1 SGHVS, CDR2 FQNEAQ. CDR3 region: CASSVGTLSSYEQYF. CDR3 in DNA: TGTGCCAGCAGCGTCGGGACACTCTCCTCCTACGAGCAGTACTTC. Looking up the rest from reference TRBV7-8 and TRBJ2-7 gives the full variable domain: GAGVSQSPRYKVAKRGQDVALRCDPISGHVSLFWYQQALGQGPEFLTYFQNEAQLDKSGLPSDRFFAERPEGSVSTLKIQRTQQEDSAVYLCASSVGTLSSYEQYFGPGTRLTVT.

The V call is TRBV7-9, the J call TRBJ1-1, with D possibly TRBD1 on 5 matching bases. The length of the CDR3 is 13 residues. The germline CDR1 and CDR2 sequences are SEHNR and FQNEAQ (reference sequence). Between the trimmed V and J ends, which lost 5 bases and 6 bases, there was a span of 13 bases. CDR3: CASSQDSSAEAFF. CDR3 sequence (DNA): TGTGCCAGCAGCCAAGACAGCTCCGCTGAAGCTTTCTTT.

The rearrangement links TRBV5-1 to TRBJ1-1; unclear D gene. CDR1 and CDR2 (germline): SGHRS, YFSETQ. Trimming pared 2 bases from V and 0 bases from J, leaving 14 bases between. The CDR3 is made up of 16 amino acids. The CDR3 loop reads CASSFSAGGLNTEAFF. The DNA for the CDR3 is TGCGCCAGCAGCTTTTCGGCCGGAGGACTGAACACTGAAGCTTTCTTT.

V is TRBV20-1 and J is TRBJ2-3, with D possibly being TRBD2 (6 bases). The CDR3 has 14 amino acids. V dropped 3 bases and J dropped 0 bases, with 10 bases sitting between them. Germline V gene lookup returns CDR1 DFQATT and CDR2 SNEGSKA (reference sequence). The CDR3, as DNA: TGCAGTGCTAGTCGCGGGATAAGCACAGATACGCAGTATTTT. It is translated as CSASRGISTDTQYF.

This chain uses TRBV7-8 with TRBJ1-2; possibly TRBD1 for D (6 bases). Germline assignment: CDR1 SGHVS and CDR2 FQNEAQ. The CDR3 consists of 15 residues. Trimming left V 4 bases short and J 0 bases short, with 12 bases between. CDR3 coding DNA: TGTGCCAGCAGCTCCGGACAGACCGCTAACTATGGCTACACCTTC. The encoded protein is CASSSGQTANYGYTF. Full variable domain (outside the CDR3, taken from reference TRBV7-8 and TRBJ1-2): GAGVSQSPRYKVAKRGQDVALRCDPISGHVSLFWYQQALGQGPEFLTYFQNEAQLDKSGLPSDRFFAERPEGSVSTLKIQRTQQEDSAVYLCASSSGQTANYGYTFGSGTRLTVV.